This is a list of T cell receptor beta chains from one sample in a study of early T cells in non-severe SARS-CoV-2 infection. TCRdb re-called the 5' RACE reads through MiXCR, storing one row per CDR3 protein. The repertoire consists of 25,000 to 35,000 distinct CDR3 sequences, with around 3% occurring once and the leading ten covering around 0.72%. Sequencing was performed on whole blood. The receptor source for this set is an adult who was a healthcare worker with PCR-confirmed SARS-CoV-2 infection or an uninfected control (not recorded which). The CDR3 runs from the conserved cysteine through the conserved F or W. D genes are given only for firm matches. Size is omitted from some rows. Given values are once, few, many or a class for expanded clones.

>TRBV12-3/TRBV12-4|many|TRBD2|TRBJ2-2
TGTGCCAGTAGACTAGCGGGGAACACCGGGGAGCTGTTTTTT
CASRLAGNTGELFF
>TRBV7-2|many|TRBD2|TRBJ2-3
TGTGCCAGCAGCTTAGGTTTAGCGGGGAACACAGATACGCAGTATTTT
CASSLGLAGNTDTQYF
>TRBV7-6|many|TRBD1|TRBJ1-3
TGTGCCAGCAGCTTGACAGGGGGCGCAGACACCATATATTTT
CASSLTGGADTIYF
>TRBV5-4|many|.|TRBJ2-5
TGTGCCAGCAGCTTGGCGGACACACACCAAGAGACCCAGTACTTC
CASSLADTHQETQYF
>TRBV7-2|many|.|TRBJ2-3
TGTGCCAGCAGCCCTCGTTCGGACCCCACAGATACGCAGTATTTT
CASSPRSDPTDTQYF
>TRBV5-4|many|.|TRBJ2-1
TGTGCCAGCAGGACTTTTGGTAAAAATGAGCAGTTCTTC
CASRTFGKNEQFF
>TRBV27|.|.|TRBJ2-5
TGTGCCAGCAGTCTCCAAAGGACTATTGGGGTACAAGAGACCCAGTACTTC
CASSLQRTIGVQETQYF
>TRBV3-1|many|.|TRBJ2-1
TGTGCCAGCAGCCGCTACAGGGTCTCCAATGAGCAGTTCTTC
CASSRYRVSNEQFF
>TRBV18|many|.|TRBJ1-1
TGTGCCAGCTCCTCTATGGAGGACACTGAAGCTTTCTTT
CASSSMEDTEAFF
>TRBV7-2|many|.|TRBJ1-1
TGTGCCAGCAGCTTTTCTCTGGTACCTGAAGCTTTCTTT
CASSFSLVPEAFF
>TRBV19|many|TRBD2|TRBJ2-1
TGTGCCAGTACTCACCCGGGACTATCCTACAATGAGCAGTTCTTC
CASTHPGLSYNEQFF
>TRBV10-3|many|TRBD1|TRBJ2-3
TGTGCCATCTCGGACAGGGCAGATACGCAGTATTTT
CAISDRADTQYF
>TRBV4-1|many|TRBD1|TRBJ1-5
TGCGCCAGCAGCCCCACGGGGACAGGGTTCAATCAGCCCCAGCATTTT
CASSPTGTGFNQPQHF
>TRBV7-2|few|TRBD2|TRBJ2-2
TGTGCCAGCAGCGCCCGACTAGCGGGGGGCCGTCAGTACACCGGGGAGCTGTTTTTT
CASSARLAGGRQYTGELFF
>TRBV7-8|many|.|TRBJ1-6
TGTGCCAGCAGCTTAAGGAGGGGATCGTTATTCAGTAGGCATAATTCACCCCTCCACTTT
CASSLRRGSLFSRHNSPLHF
>TRBV12-3/TRBV12-4|.|TRBD2|TRBJ2-2
TGTGCCAGCAGAGCGGGGGGGCGAATTCAAGCGAACACCGGGGAGCTGTTTTTT
CASRAGGRIQANTGELFF
>TRBV29-1|many|.|TRBJ1-2
TGCAGCGTTGAAGGTGGGGGACACTATGGCTACACCTTC
CSVEGGGHYGYTF
>TRBV12-3/TRBV12-4|many|.|TRBJ1-2
TGTGCCAGCAGTTTAGGGGCAGGACACGCAGGAGGCTACACCTTC
CASSLGAGHAGGYTF
>TRBV3-1|many|.|TRBJ1-2
TGTGCCAGCAGCCAAGGACAGACAAAGAATGGCTACACCTTC
CASSQGQTKNGYTF
>TRBV6-5|many|.|TRBJ1-2
TGTGCCAGCAGCCCAGGGGATATAAATGGCTACACCTTC
CASSPGDINGYTF
>TRBV11-2|.|.|TRBJ2-5
TGTGCCAGCAGCTTAGTGGGAACAGCCCAAGAGACCCAGTACTTC
CASSLVGTAQETQYF
>TRBV29-1|many|TRBD1|TRBJ1-1
TGCAGCGCGTGGGACAGTGGGACTGATATAGCTTTCTTT
CSAWDSGTDIAFF
>TRBV19|many|.|TRBJ2-4
TGTGCCAGTAGTATAGGGGGCGGAGTACGCCACTTC
CASSIGGGVRHF
>TRBV2|.|.|TRBJ1-6
TGTGCGATCAGTTTACAGGGAAATAATTCACCCCTCCACTTT
CAISLQGNNSPLHF
>TRBV5-1|many|.|TRBJ2-3
TGCGCCAGCAGTCCCATGCCCGAAGTCTCAGATACGCAGTATTTT
CASSPMPEVSDTQYF
>TRBV12-5|many|.|TRBJ1-5
TGTGCTAGTGCTGACCGGCCTTGGACGGCTGAAAATCAGCCCCAGCATTTT
CASADRPWTAENQPQHF
>TRBV24-1|many|.|TRBJ2-6
TGTGCCACCAGCCCCCATGGGGCCGGGGCCAACGTCCTGACTTTC
CATSPHGAGANVLTF
>TRBV15|medium-sized|.|TRBJ2-3
TGTGCCACCAGCACGACACGGAACACAGATACGCAGTATTTT
CATSTTRNTDTQYF
>TRBV27|many|.|TRBJ2-5
TGTGCCAGCAGGAGGCCCGGGGAGACCCAGTACTTC
CASRRPGETQYF
>TRBV5-1|many|.|TRBJ2-3
TGCGCCAGCAGCTTGAGGGATCCAGATACGCAGTATTTT
CASSLRDPDTQYF
>TRBV19|many|.|TRBJ1-5
TGTGCCAGTAGTATACGGGGACGGGGTAGCAATCAGCCCCAGCATTTT
CASSIRGRGSNQPQHF
>TRBV7-8|medium-sized|.|TRBJ1-1
TGTGCCAGCAGCTTAGCGCCCTTGGACAGTCCGAACACTGAAGCTTTCTTT
CASSLAPLDSPNTEAFF
>TRBV5-4|many|TRBD1|TRBJ2-5
TGTGCCTCTCAGGACAGGGCTGCAGGGGAGACCCAGTACTTC
CASQDRAAGETQYF
>TRBV6-5|many|.|TRBJ2-1
TGTGCCAGCAGTCCCCAGGAGGGGTACAATGAGCAGTTCTTC
CASSPQEGYNEQFF
>TRBV7-9|many|TRBD1|TRBJ2-5
TGTGCCAGCAGTCGGGGACAGAATCAAGAGACCCAGTACTTC
CASSRGQNQETQYF
>TRBV4-1|many|.|TRBJ2-5
TGCGCCAGCAGCCAACGTTGGGGTACGCAGGAGACCCAGTACTTC
CASSQRWGTQETQYF
>TRBV11-1|many|.|TRBJ1-1
TGTGCCAGCAGCGTGGACTGGGAGCAGGAAGCTTTCTTT
CASSVDWEQEAFF
>TRBV19|many|TRBD1|TRBJ1-5
TGTGCCAGTAGTATAGATCTATTCCCCGGGACAGCGAATCAGCCCCAGCATTTT
CASSIDLFPGTANQPQHF
>TRBV24-1|many|TRBD1|TRBJ2-2
TGTGCCACCAGTGATACGACAGGGTCCAACACCGGGGAGCTGTTTTTT
CATSDTTGSNTGELFF
>TRBV3-1|many|.|TRBJ2-5
TGTGCCAGCAGCCTTCGGGGGACCCAAGAGACCCAGTACTTC
CASSLRGTQETQYF
>TRBV3-1|many|.|TRBJ1-1
TGTGCCAGCAGCCAAGATTCGGGGGACACTGAAGCTTTCTTT
CASSQDSGDTEAFF
>TRBV7-9|medium-sized|.|TRBJ1-6
TGTGCCAGCAGCTTAGCGCCAGATCCACCCCTCCACTTT
CASSLAPDPPLHF
>TRBV12-5|many|.|TRBJ2-3
TGTGCTAGTGGTTTTAGGACAGATACGCAGTATTTT
CASGFRTDTQYF
>TRBV7-6|many|TRBD1|TRBJ1-2
TGTGCCAGCAGCCCAGGCCCGGGACAGCTTACTGGCTACACCTTC
CASSPGPGQLTGYTF
>TRBV24-1|many|TRBD1|TRBJ1-1
TGTGCCACCAGTGACTGGACAGGGACTGAAGCTTTCTTT
CATSDWTGTEAFF
>TRBV29-1|medium-sized|.|TRBJ2-5
TGCAGCGTGGGTCGTCAAGAGACCCAGTACTTC
CSVGRQETQYF
>TRBV7-3|many|.|TRBJ1-6
TGTGCCAGCAGCCCAGGGACGGCTAATTCACCCCTCCACTTT
CASSPGTANSPLHF
>TRBV11-2|many|.|TRBJ2-1
TGTGCCAGCAGCCCATACCCGGACTACAATGAGCAGTTCTTC
CASSPYPDYNEQFF
>TRBV4-1|.|TRBD2|TRBJ2-5
TGCGCCAGCAGCCCGGAGCTAGGGCGGGGGATCGAGACCCAGTACTTC
CASSPELGRGIETQYF
>TRBV4-1|many|.|TRBJ1-4
TGCGCCAGCAGCCTCCAGGGGAGTAATGAAAAACTGTTTTTT
CASSLQGSNEKLFF
>TRBV30|medium-sized|.|TRBJ1-2
TGTGCCTGGAGACTGACAGTAAAATATGGCTACACCTTC
CAWRLTVKYGYTF
>TRBV10-3|medium-sized|TRBD1|TRBJ2-3
TGTGCCACCAGGACAGGGGAGACAGATACGCAGTATTTT
CATRTGETDTQYF
>TRBV5-4|many|.|TRBJ2-3
TGTGCCAGCAGCAAGGAGGGGGGCGCGGATACGCAGTATTTT
CASSKEGGADTQYF
>TRBV7-2|many|.|TRBJ2-3
TGTGCCAGCAGCCCCCGCCCCCCCGCAGATACGCAGTATTTT
CASSPRPPADTQYF
>TRBV2|many|TRBD1|TRBJ2-2
TGTGCCAGCAGAGGGACAGGGCGGAACACCGGGGAGCTGTTTTTT
CASRGTGRNTGELFF
>TRBV11-2|many|.|TRBJ2-3
TGTGCCAGCAGCTTAGACCCGCCTGATACGCAGTATTTT
CASSLDPPDTQYF
>TRBV12-3/TRBV12-4|many|.|TRBJ1-2
TGTGCCAGCAGCCAGGGGTATGGCTACACCTTC
CASSQGYGYTF
>TRBV11-2|.|TRBD1|TRBJ2-5
TGTGCCAGCAGCGCGACAGGGGCCCAAGAGACCCAGTACTTC
CASSATGAQETQYF
>TRBV5-1|many|.|TRBJ1-5
TGCGCCAGCAGCTTGGAACCCGACAGGAATCAGCCCCAGCATTTT
CASSLEPDRNQPQHF